A selection of T cell receptor beta chains follows, all from one sample in a study of blood T cell repertoires in COVID-19. Sequencing was performed with immunoSEQ multiplex PCR; in TCRdb, only in-frame clones are kept and a portion is missing. The sample lists 170,000 or so clones, more than 75% seen once, with approximately 0.88% in the top ten. Sequences were obtained from peripheral blood. These receptor sequences come from a woman under 30 who had recovered from COVID-19. CDR3s include the opening cysteine and the closing phenylalanine or tryptophan. D genes are given only for firm matches. Clone size is shown for a subset of rows, as once, few, many or a class of expanded clone.

v_gene	abundance	j_gene	d_gene	CDR3aa	CDR3nt
TRBV18	once	TRBJ1-6	.	CASSPEVSPLHF	TGTGCCAGCTCACCAGAGGTTTCACCCCTCCACTTT
TRBV19	.	TRBJ2-3	TRBD2	CASSIVISGGSYTQYF	TGTGCCAGTAGTATAGTGATTAGCGGGGGTTCATATACGCAGTATTTT
TRBV9	.	TRBJ2-3	TRBD2	CASSLGLAGGPYTDTQYF	TGTGCCAGCAGCTTAGGGCTAGCGGGGGGGCCCTACACAGATACGCAGTATTTT
TRBV18	.	TRBJ1-2	.	CASSQRTGVSGYTF	TGTGCCAGCTCACAACGAACAGGAGTCTCTGGCTACACCTTC
TRBV27	.	TRBJ1-1	.	CASVTGTEAFF	TGTGCCAGCGTTACTGGCACTGAAGCTTTCTTT
TRBV4-1	once	TRBJ1-5	TRBD1	CASSQRQGPGRQPQHF	TGCGCCAGCAGCCAAAGACAGGGACCAGGGAGGCAGCCCCAGCATTTT
TRBV6-5	.	TRBJ1-2	TRBD1	CASSTDRGFNYGYTF	TGTGCCAGCAGCACCGACAGGGGGTTTAACTATGGCTACACCTTC
TRBV29-1	.	TRBJ1-1	.	CSVCLLDRNTEAFF	TGCAGCGTTTGCCTCCTGGACAGGAACACTGAAGCTTTCTTT
TRBV24-1	many	TRBJ2-1	.	CATSGSGDYNEQFF	TGTGCCACCAGTGGCTCGGGAGACTACAATGAGCAGTTCTTC
TRBV4-3	.	TRBJ1-2	TRBD1	CASSQGRTGNNYGYTF	TGCGCCAGCAGCCAAGGTCGGACAGGGAATAACTATGGCTACACCTTC
TRBV18	.	TRBJ2-2	.	CASSTRQAGELFF	TGTGCCAGCTCAACTCGACAGGCCGGGGAGCTGTTTTTT
TRBV4-2	once	TRBJ1-2	TRBD1	CASSQETGSYGYTF	TGTGCCAGCAGCCAAGAGACAGGGTCCTATGGCTACACCTTC
TRBV5-1	.	TRBJ1-2	.	CASSLVSGIWYGYTF	TGCGCCAGCAGCTTGGTGTCAGGGATTTGGTATGGCTACACCTTC
TRBV9	.	TRBJ1-2	.	CASSARGGGYTF	TGTGCCAGCAGCGCCAGGGGTGGGGGCTACACCTTC
TRBV15	.	TRBJ2-3	TRBD2	CATSTPRTSPSTDTQYF	TGTGCCACCAGCACCCCACGGACTAGCCCAAGCACAGATACGCAGTATTTT
TRBV27	.	TRBJ2-7	.	CASSAIDYYEQYF	TGTGCCAGCAGCGCTATTGACTACTACGAGCAGTACTTC
TRBV3-1/TRBV3-2	.	TRBJ1-5	TRBD1	CASSRTGTGNQPQHF	TGTGCCAGCAGCCGGACAGGGACGGGCAATCAGCCCCAGCATTTT
TRBV5-5	.	TRBJ1-1	.	CASSLARANTEAFF	TGTGCCAGCAGCTTGGCCAGGGCGAACACTGAAGCTTTCTTT
TRBV2	few	TRBJ1-5	.	CASSQTGNSNQPQHF	TGTGCCAGCAGTCAAACAGGGAATAGCAATCAGCCCCAGCATTTT
TRBV5-1	.	TRBJ2-1	TRBD2	CASSSGLGGLDEQFF	TGCGCCAGCAGCTCGGGACTAGGAGGACTCGATGAGCAGTTCTTC
TRBV7-8	few	TRBJ2-7	.	CASRSGTGAYEQYF	TGTGCCAGCAGGTCCGGGACGGGGGCCTACGAGCAGTACTTC
TRBV2	.	TRBJ2-5	.	CASKPLTGPQETQYF	TGTGCCAGCAAACCATTGACAGGACCCCAAGAGACCCAGTACTTC